Below are 20 T cell receptor beta chains sequenced from a single sample in a study of OX40 agonist ivuxolimab in advanced cancers. Here immunoSEQ multiplex PCR was the method, and the copy in TCRdb shows in-frame clones only, minus some. The profile shows 65,000 to 85,000 clones, 80% to 95% of them singletons. Source: CD4+ or CD8+ T cells sorted from blood, taken in a trial of the OX40 agonist ivuxolimab. The receptors shown here come from an adult with an advanced solid tumor such as melanoma, head and neck, liver or kidney cancer.

The chain is built from TRBV6-5 and TRBJ2-2; D gene unclear. The CDR3 sequence is 14 residues long. V lost 0 bases, J lost 4 bases, and 6 bases lay in between. Germline CDR1 and CDR2: MNHEY and SVGAGI. The CDR3: CASSYSITTGELFF. DNA for the CDR3: TGTGCCAGCAGTTACTCGATCACCACCGGGGAGCTGTTTTTT.

V is TRBV13 and J is TRBJ1-2; D is uncertain. Germline CDR1 and CDR2: PRHDT and FYEKMQ (reference sequence). V was pared by 0 bases and J by 6 bases, with 8 bases between. The CDR3 length is 13 residues. The CDR3 DNA reads TGTGCCAGCAGCTTAGGCTCTTGGAATGGCTACACCTTC. Amino acids: CASSLGSWNGYTF.

V is TRBV10-1 and J is TRBJ2-1, with TRBD1 identical over 8 bases. The CDR3 has 15 amino acids. The trim removed 0 bases at V and 8 bases at J, leaving 6 bases unmatched. Germline V gene data show CDR1 as WNHNN and CDR2 as SYGVQD (reference sequence). CDR3 protein: CASSESGRGLDEQFF. The CDR3 DNA reads as TGCGCCAGCAGTGAGTCCGGCAGGGGGCTGGATGAGCAGTTCTTC.

This chain connects TRBV9 to TRBJ2-1; no firm D call. The germline V and J ends were trimmed by 10 bases and 8 bases, with 22 bases remaining between them. The CDR3 length is 14 residues. Germline V gene data show CDR1 as SGDLS and CDR2 as YYNGEE. The CDR3 sequence is CAAKEVPACHEQFF. The CDR3 nucleotides are TGTGCCGCTAAAGAGGTCCCTGCGTGTCATGAGCAGTTCTTC.

The chain recombines TRBV5-4 with TRBJ2-3; D gene ambiguous. Germline-derived CDR1 and CDR2 are SGHNT and YYREEE (reference sequence). CDR3 size: 15 residues. The V end lost 4 bases, the J end lost 4 bases, and 16 bases lay between the germline ends. The CDR3 reads CASSPVEFQADTQYF. The CDR3 DNA follows: TGTGCCAGCAGCCCTGTCGAATTTCAGGCAGATACGCAGTATTTT.

This chain joins TRBV27 and TRBJ1-3; 7 positions agree with TRBD1. CDR3 length equals 16 residues. Germline CDR1 is MNHEY and CDR2 is SMNVEV (reference sequence). J gave up 6 bases and V 6 bases, and 14 bases lay outside the gene matches. Here the CDR3 reads CASRPLLIGGSNTIYF. In nucleotides, the CDR3 is TGTGCCAGCAGACCCCTTTTAATAGGGGGCTCAAACACCATATATTTT.

This clone was recorded only once. This sequence joins TRBV13 and TRBJ2-1; a possible D gene is TRBD1 (6 bases). The CDR3 consists of 13 residues. CDR1 and CDR2 from the germline V gene are PRHDT and FYEKMQ (reference sequence). With 0 bases removed from V and 8 bases from J, the gap between germline ends came to 8 bases. CDR3 bases: TGTGCCAGCAGCTTAGGCAGGGGCCATGAGCAGTTCTTC. Protein product: CASSLGRGHEQFF.

This clone was picked up one time. The chain uses TRBV2 and TRBJ2-7, with D possibly being TRBD2 (5 bases). V was shortened by 6 bases and J by 3 bases, with 12 bases between the two germline ends. The CDR3 runs to 13 residues. Germline-derived CDR1 and CDR2 are SNHLY and FYNNEI. CDR3 bases: TGTGCCAGCAGAGGAGGCGAGAGCTACGAGCAGTACTTC. Amino acid sequence: CASRGGESYEQYF. The variable domain in full, with the rest retrieved from reference TRBV2 and TRBJ2-7, is EPEVTQTPSHQVTQMGQEVILRCVPISNHLYFYWYRQILGQKVEFLVSFYNNEISEKSEIFDDQFSVERPDGSNFTLKIRSTKLEDSAMYFCASRGGESYEQYFGPGTRLTVT.

The rearrangement uses TRBV12-5 and TRBJ2-7; a possible D gene is TRBD1 (6 bases). CDR3 size: 15 residues. V was pared by 2 bases and J by 7 bases, with 18 bases between. From germline, CDR1 is LGHNT and CDR2 FRNRAP. CDR3 region: CASGLWTAHTREQYF. The CDR3 bases are TGTGCTAGTGGTTTGTGGACAGCCCATACACGGGAGCAGTACTTC.

This clone was seen a handful of times. V is TRBV5-1 and J is TRBJ1-1; D possibly corresponds to TRBD1 (5 bases). CDR1 is SGHRS, CDR2 YFSETQ, per germline. The CDR3 contains 15 residues. Trimming pared 0 bases from V and 0 bases from J, leaving 9 bases between. Written as DNA, the CDR3 is TGCGCCAGCAGCTTGGCCCCGGGACTGAACACTGAAGCTTTCTTT. Amino acid sequence: CASSLAPGLNTEAFF.

The genes are TRBV5-1 and TRBJ1-1; D might be TRBD1 (6 bases). The CDR3 length is 14 residues. Germline lookup yields CDR1 SGHRS and CDR2 YFSETQ. The V gene lost 0 bases and the J gene lost 5 bases, with 11 bases spanning the gap. Here the CDR3 reads CASSLVQGGTEAFF. CDR3 bases: TGCGCCAGCAGCTTGGTACAGGGAGGGACTGAAGCTTTCTTT.

The V gene is TRBV11-1, the J gene TRBJ2-1, with 8 bases that match TRBD2. Germline V gene lookup returns CDR1 SGHAT and CDR2 FQDESV (reference sequence). The CDR3 covers 16 residues. V was clipped by 1 base and J by 4 bases; unmatched bases: 6. The CDR3 is CASSLVGRGEYNEQFF. CDR3 coding DNA: TGTGCCAGCAGCTTAGTTGGGCGGGGGGAATACAATGAGCAGTTCTTC.

This sequence joins TRBV16 and TRBJ1-4; no definite D call. Trimming pared 4 bases from V and 4 bases from J, leaving 19 bases between. Germline CDR1 and CDR2: KGHSY and FQNENV. The CDR3 is 17 residues long. The CDR3 DNA reads TGTGCCAGCAGCCCCACGCACCCGGACTTTTTTAATGAAAAACTGTTTTTT. Amino acid sequence: CASSPTHPDFFNEKLFF.

This clone showed up just a few times. CDR3 DNA sequence: TGCGCCAGCAGCTCATGGCAGGCAGGGGAGAACTATGGCTACACCTTC. This translates into CASSSWQAGENYGYTF. The chain has TRBV5-1 and TRBJ1-2; D is possibly TRBD1 (6 bases). The CDR3 has 16 amino acids. Germline V gene data show CDR1 as SGHRS and CDR2 as YFSETQ. V gave up 3 bases and J gave up 2 bases, with 17 bases separating them.

The chain has TRBV7-2 and TRBJ1-6; D uncertain. Germline CDR1 SGHTA, CDR2 FQGNSA. The CDR3 runs to 16 residues. V lost 1 base and J lost 0, with 7 bases in between. Here the CDR3 reads CASSLEWASYNSPLHF. CDR3 DNA: TGTGCCAGCAGCTTAGAGTGGGCCTCCTATAATTCACCCCTCCACTTT.

The V call is TRBV9, the J call TRBJ1-6; tentatively, D is TRBD1 (6 bases). CDR3 length equals 13 residues. Germline lookup yields CDR1 SGDLS and CDR2 YYNGEE. Trimming cost V 3 bases and J 9 bases, with 10 bases left between them. CDR3 amino acids: CASSAGVGSPLHF. CDR3 nucleotide sequence: TGTGCCAGCAGCGCAGGGGTTGGTTCACCCCTCCACTTT.

The chain links TRBV4-2 to TRBJ1-1; 8 bases are shared with TRBD1. This CDR3 contains 16 residues. CDR1 is LGHNA and CDR2 is YNFKEQ in the germline V gene. The V segment lost 4 bases and the J segment 4 bases; nucleotides outside the gene matches: 11. The DNA for the CDR3 is TGTGCCAGCAGCCCCGGGACAGGAGCAAGTAGCACTGAAGCTTTCTTT. Residues: CASSPGTGASSTEAFF.

This chain links TRBV7-9 with TRBJ1-1; D is possibly TRBD1 (6 bases). In germline, CDR1 is SEHNR, CDR2 FQNEAQ (reference sequence). The germline V and J ends were trimmed by 1 base and 6 bases, with 15 bases remaining between them. This CDR3 is 15 amino acids long. The CDR3 nucleotides read TGTGCCAGCAGCTTAGGGCCAGGGGTAATTCCTGAAGCTTTCTTT. Translating it yields CASSLGPGVIPEAFF. Full variable domain (rest looked up from reference TRBV7-9 and TRBJ1-1): DTGVSQNPRHKITKRGQNVTFRCDPISEHNRLYWYRQTLGQGPEFLTYFQNEAQLEKSRLLSDRFSAERPKGSFSTLEIQRTEQGDSAMYLCASSLGPGVIPEAFFGQGTRLTVV.

The chain employs TRBV6-5 and TRBJ2-7; D not certain. Germline V CDR1 and CDR2: MNHEY, SVGAGI. V was shortened by 5 bases and J by 0 bases, with 8 bases between the two germline ends. This CDR3 contains 13 residues. The CDR3 DNA reads as TGTGCCAGCAGTGTGGGTCGCTCCTACGAGCAGTACTTC. Its protein is CASSVGRSYEQYF.

This chain links TRBV11-1 with TRBJ2-7; D is tentatively TRBD1 or TRBD2 (5 bases each). The length of the CDR3 is 16 residues. Trimming shortened V by 0 bases and J by 0 bases, and 12 bases separated the two germline ends. Germline CDR1 and CDR2: SGHAT and FQDESV (reference sequence). The CDR3 DNA follows: TGTGCCAGCAGCTTAGCTCGGGGCCTGAGCTCCTACGAGCAGTACTTC. It specifies CASSLARGLSSYEQYF.